This T cell receptor beta chain was identified in a study of T cell responses to AZD1222 COVID-19 vaccine. Whole-study findings and limits: Increases in Spike-specific TCR breadth and depth were seen after two AZD1222 doses. As reported, nearly half of all spike-specific TCRs target variant regions that are unmutated. Sampling that yielded the repertoires occurred only after the peak T cell response.

The repertoire was sequenced with immunoSEQ multiplex PCR; TCRdb's copy has only in-frame clones and lacks some. The profile shows about 99,000 clones, roughly 87% of them singletons. A remark on this clone: The antigen is unknown.

Germline CDR1 is MNHEY and CDR2 is SVGAGI. J lost 8 bases, V lost 6 bases, and 10 bases had no gene match. The CDR3 has 14 residues. This clonotype was sampled from an adult in good health. J is TRBJ1-1 and V is TRBV6-5, with TRBD1 matching 9 bases. Here the sequenced sample was peripheral blood, taken on day 0 of AZD1222 vaccination. CDR3 nucleotide sequence: TGTGCCAGCAGGGACAGGGGTCTCGACGTGGAAGCTTTCTTT. Translated, it gives CASRDRGLDVEAFF.